These T cell receptor beta chains were read from a single sample in a study of blood T cell repertoires in COVID-19. Libraries were prepared by immunoSEQ multiplex PCR; TCRdb keeps only in-frame clonotypes and omits some of them. The profile shows under 85,000 clones, nearly 90% of them singletons. The sample was peripheral blood. The receptors come from a man aged 50-59 years with acute or convalescent COVID-19. Both conserved end residues are part of each CDR3. The order of the fields is clone size, D gene, J gene, V gene, CDR3 protein, CDR3 DNA. A D gene is named only where the DNA matches it firmly. Clone size is given for some rows only: seen once, a few or many times, or a class if the clone is expanded.

>NA|TRBD2|TRBJ2-1|TRBV14
CASSPSSGRSSYNEQFF
TGTGCCAGCAGCCCATCTAGCGGGAGGAGCTCCTACAATGAGCAGTTCTTC
>NA|TRBD2|TRBJ2-5|TRBV10-3
CAISERLAGGEGETQYF
TGTGCCATCAGTGAGCGGCTAGCGGGGGGGGAAGGGGAGACCCAGTACTTC
>NA|TRBD2|TRBJ2-1|TRBV9
CASSARDYSFNEQFF
TGTGCCAGCAGCGCCCGGGACTATTCGTTCAATGAGCAGTTCTTC
>NA|TRBD2|TRBJ2-3|TRBV5-4
CASSLLRSASGGVYTQYF
TGTGCCAGCAGCTTGCTTCGATCGGCTAGCGGGGGAGTCTATACGCAGTATTTT
>NA|NA|TRBJ2-5|TRBV14
CASSQVRGGETQYF
TGTGCCAGCAGCCAAGTACGCGGAGGAGAGACCCAGTACTTC
>once|TRBD2|TRBJ2-3|TRBV18
CASSLGTSGTTDTQYF
TGTGCCAGCTCCCTCGGGACTAGCGGGACCACAGATACGCAGTATTTT
>NA|TRBD2|TRBJ2-2|TRBV4-1
CASSLSTTSGITGELFF
TGCGCCAGCAGCCTCTCGACGACTAGCGGGATCACCGGGGAGCTGTTTTTT
>NA|TRBD1|TRBJ1-6|TRBV5-8
CASSPGQGASPLHF
TGTGCCAGCAGCCCGGGACAGGGAGCTTCACCCCTCCACTTT
>NA|TRBD2|TRBJ2-7|TRBV2
CASSQSGASYEQYF
TGTGCCAGCAGCCAGAGCGGGGCCTCCTACGAGCAGTACTTC
>NA|NA|TRBJ2-3|TRBV4-1
CASSQVAVLSTDTQYF
TGCGCCAGCAGCCAAGTGGCGGTCCTTAGCACAGATACGCAGTATTTT
>NA|NA|TRBJ1-2|TRBV14
CASSQEGGIYGYTF
TGTGCCAGCAGCCAAGAAGGAGGAATTTATGGCTACACCTTC
>NA|NA|TRBJ2-5|TRBV6-6
CASSPEGRDTHF
TGTGCCAGCAGTCCGGAGGGCAGAGACACCCACTTC
>NA|TRBD1|TRBJ1-2|TRBV6-6
CASSFGTDYGYTF
TGTGCCAGCAGTTTCGGGACAGACTATGGCTACACCTTC
>few|NA|TRBJ2-7|TRBV21-1
CASSKEGLAGNSYEQYF
TGTGCCAGCAGCAAAGAGGGACTAGCGGGGAACTCCTACGAGCAGTACTTC
>NA|TRBD2|TRBJ2-1|TRBV20-1
CSASSGTSGRNEQFF
TGCAGTGCTAGTTCCGGGACTAGCGGGAGGAATGAGCAGTTCTTC
>NA|TRBD2|TRBJ2-7|TRBV5-5
CASSWTSGRTYEQYF
TGTGCCAGCAGCTGGACTAGCGGGAGAACCTACGAGCAGTACTTC
>few|NA|TRBJ2-2|TRBV21-1
CASSNGLAGVLTGELFF
TGTGCCAGCAGCAATGGACTAGCGGGAGTGCTGACCGGGGAGCTGTTTTTT
>NA|TRBD1|TRBJ1-1|TRBV5-1
CASSPVGTENTEAFF
TGCGCCAGCAGCCCCGTGGGGACAGAGAACACTGAAGCTTTCTTT
>NA|NA|TRBJ1-5|TRBV21-1
CASQIRRDSRNQPQHF
TGTGCCAGCCAAATACGCCGGGACAGCCGCAATCAGCCCCAGCATTTT
>NA|TRBD1|TRBJ2-2|TRBV5-1
CASSPPRQGGTGELFF
TGCGCCAGCAGCCCCCCGCGACAGGGGGGAACCGGGGAGCTGTTTTTT
>few|TRBD1|TRBJ1-2|TRBV5-4
CASSPQVQGAYGYTF
TGTGCCAGCAGCCCGCAAGTCCAGGGGGCTTATGGCTACACCTTC
>NA|TRBD2|TRBJ2-7|TRBV6-4
CARPPTSVRGVYF
TGTGCCAGACCCCCGACTAGCGTTAGAGGTGTGTACTTC
>once|TRBD1|TRBJ1-2|TRBV4-3
CASSRAGTGGSLYGYTF
TGCGCCAGCAGTCGCGCCGGGACAGGGGGTTCCCTCTATGGCTACACCTTC
>NA|NA|TRBJ1-5|TRBV27
CASSLYGGEGFQPQHF
TGTGCCAGCAGTTTATACGGCGGGGAGGGGTTTCAGCCCCAGCATTTT
>NA|TRBD1|TRBJ1-5|TRBV3-1/TRBV3-2
CASSPGTGAQQPQHF
TGTGCCAGCAGCCCTGGGACAGGGGCACAACAGCCCCAGCATTTT
>NA|NA|TRBJ1-1|TRBV18
CASSPPEGLGTEAFF
TGTGCCAGCTCACCACCGGAGGGTTTGGGTACTGAAGCTTTCTTT
>NA|TRBD2|TRBJ2-2|TRBV2
CASIGLAGVNGELFF
TGTGCCAGCATAGGACTAGCGGGAGTAAACGGGGAGCTGTTTTTT
>NA|NA|TRBJ2-7|TRBV19
CASSITRGYEQYF
TGTGCCAGTAGTATTACCAGGGGATACGAGCAGTACTTC
>NA|NA|TRBJ1-2|TRBV6-2/TRBV6-3
CASSYSPGQNTF
TGTGCCAGCAGTTACAGCCCAGGACAGAACACCTTC
>NA|TRBD2|TRBJ2-3|TRBV11-2
CASSPGTSGRRVDTQYF
TGTGCCAGCAGCCCAGGGACTAGCGGGAGACGGGTGGATACGCAGTATTTT
>NA|TRBD1|TRBJ2-7|TRBV7-9
CASSLDRERGF
TGTGCCAGCAGCCTCGACAGGGAGAGGGGCTTC
>NA|NA|TRBJ1-2|TRBV5-4
CASSSNRDPSRLTNYGYTF
TGTGCCAGCAGCTCTAACAGGGATCCATCGCGTTTAACTAACTATGGCTACACCTTC
>NA|NA|TRBJ1-5|TRBV19
CASSHRGGSQPQHF
TGTGCCAGTAGCCACCGGGGGGGAAGTCAGCCCCAGCATTTT
>NA|TRBD1|TRBJ1-6|TRBV7-9
CASSLQGRSNSPLHF
TGTGCCAGCAGCCTACAGGGGAGGAGCAATTCACCCCTCCACTTT
>NA|NA|TRBJ1-4|TRBV5-1
CASSLGAQGNEKLFF
TGCGCCAGCAGCTTGGGGGCACAGGGAAATGAAAAACTGTTTTTT
>NA|TRBD2|TRBJ2-1|TRBV7-8
CASSFGRYNEQFF
TGTGCCAGCAGCTTCGGGAGGTACAATGAGCAGTTCTTC
>NA|NA|TRBJ2-6|TRBV30
CAWSVGRTSGANILTF
TGTGCCTGGAGTGTTGGTCGGACCTCTGGGGCCAACATCCTGACTTTC
>NA|TRBD2|TRBJ2-5|TRBV6-1
CASSDSGRYQETQYF
TGTGCCAGCAGTGATAGCGGGAGGTACCAAGAGACCCAGTACTTC
>NA|NA|TRBJ1-2|TRBV7-9
CASSLVSGNYGYTF
TGTGCCAGCAGCTTAGTTTCAGGGAACTATGGCTACACCTTC
>NA|NA|TRBJ2-1|TRBV7-6
CASSLTPSRELLNEQFF
TGTGCCAGCAGCTTAACCCCTAGCCGGGAGTTGCTAAATGAGCAGTTCTTC
>NA|TRBD1|TRBJ1-5|TRBV19
CASNSGTGGYQPQHF
TGTGCCAGTAATTCTGGGACAGGGGGCTATCAGCCCCAGCATTTT
>NA|TRBD1|TRBJ2-6|TRBV6-4
CASSDSGGAGANVLTF
TGTGCCAGCAGTGACTCAGGGGGCGCTGGGGCCAACGTCCTGACTTTC
>NA|NA|TRBJ2-5|TRBV24-1
CATSWALGETQYF
TGTGCCACCAGTTGGGCGTTGGGAGAGACCCAGTACTTC
>once|NA|TRBJ2-7|TRBV21-1
CASSYRDRYSYEQYF
TGTGCCAGCAGCTACCGGGACAGGTACTCCTACGAGCAGTACTTC
>NA|NA|TRBJ1-3|TRBV5-1
CASSSGGISGNTIYF
TGCGCCAGCAGCTCGGGGGGGATCTCTGGAAACACCATATATTTT
>few|TRBD1|TRBJ2-6|TRBV10-1
CASSESLIGQGTGANVLTF
TGCGCCAGCAGTGAGTCATTAATCGGACAGGGTACTGGGGCCAACGTCCTGACTTTC
>NA|TRBD1|TRBJ1-2|TRBV3-1/TRBV3-2
CASSLTGGSGYTF
TGTGCCAGCAGCCTTACAGGGGGAAGTGGCTACACCTTC
>once|TRBD2|TRBJ2-5|TRBV5-4
CASRSSGEREARRYF
TGTGCCAGCAGATCAAGCGGCGAGCGGGAGGCCCGAAGATACTTC
>NA|TRBD2|TRBJ2-3|TRBV4-2
CASSQGGTSGTDTQYF
TGTGCCAGCAGCCAGGGTGGGACTAGCGGCACAGATACGCAGTATTTT
>NA|NA|TRBJ2-1|TRBV5-4
CASSLGGATYTEQFF
TGTGCCAGCAGCCTGGGTGGGGCCACGTACACTGAGCAGTTCTTC
>NA|TRBD2|TRBJ2-2|TRBV19
CASSSPPGLAGPNTGELFF
TGTGCCAGTAGTAGCCCCCCGGGACTAGCGGGTCCGAACACCGGGGAGCTGTTTTTT
>once|NA|TRBJ1-6|TRBV29-1
CSVEVPGQGLHF
TGCAGCGTTGAAGTTCCGGGCCAGGGGCTCCACTTT
>NA|NA|TRBJ2-7|TRBV12-3/TRBV12-4
CASRRQGLYEQYF
TGTGCCAGCCGACGGCAGGGACTGTACGAGCAGTACTTC
>NA|NA|TRBJ1-5|TRBV7-2
CASSPRGGGNQPQHF
TGTGCCAGCAGCCCCCGAGGGGGGGGTAATCAGCCCCAGCATTTT
>NA|TRBD1|TRBJ1-5|TRBV19
CASSTRDRGSQPQHF
TGTGCCAGTAGTACCCGGGACAGGGGTTCCCAGCCCCAGCATTTT
>once|TRBD1|TRBJ2-1|TRBV28
CASSAGTGWSHSPNNEQFF
TGTGCCAGCAGTGCCGGGACAGGTTGGTCCCACTCCCCCAACAATGAGCAGTTCTTC
>NA|TRBD2|TRBJ2-1|TRBV29-1
CSVEAMGQPSGSSYNEQFF
TGCAGCGTTGAAGCGATGGGACAGCCTAGCGGGAGCTCCTACAATGAGCAGTTCTTC